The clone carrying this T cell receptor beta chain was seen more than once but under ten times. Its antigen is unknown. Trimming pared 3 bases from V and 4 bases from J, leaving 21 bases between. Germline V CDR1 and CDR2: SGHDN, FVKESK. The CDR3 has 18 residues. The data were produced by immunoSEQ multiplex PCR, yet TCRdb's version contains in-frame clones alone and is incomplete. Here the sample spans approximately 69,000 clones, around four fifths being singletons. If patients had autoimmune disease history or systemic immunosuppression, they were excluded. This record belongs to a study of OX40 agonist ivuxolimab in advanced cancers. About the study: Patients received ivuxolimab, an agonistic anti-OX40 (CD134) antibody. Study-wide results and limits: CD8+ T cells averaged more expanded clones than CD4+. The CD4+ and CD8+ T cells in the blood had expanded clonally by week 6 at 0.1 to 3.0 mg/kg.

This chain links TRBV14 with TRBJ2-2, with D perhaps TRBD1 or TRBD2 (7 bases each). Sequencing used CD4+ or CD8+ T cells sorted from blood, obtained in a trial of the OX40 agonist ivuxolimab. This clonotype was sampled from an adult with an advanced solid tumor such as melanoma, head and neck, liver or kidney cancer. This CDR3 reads CASSQRGRGRATTGELFF. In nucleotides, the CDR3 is TGTGCCAGCAGCCAGCGAGGGAGGGGGCGTGCTACCACCGGGGAGCTGTTTTTT.